This is a list of T cell receptor beta chains from one sample in a study of shared T cell receptors in the human thymus. Using immunoSEQ multiplex PCR, the repertoire was profiled, and TCRdb retains in-frame clones only, with some absent. This repertoire shows 500,000 to 550,000 clones, more than 75% found once; its top ten account for around 0.012%. The sample was also linked to a second study, of human thymus T cells.

The sample taken for sequencing was thymocytes. The receptor source for this set is a boy under two years old with a congenital heart defect. CDR3s include the opening cysteine and the closing phenylalanine or tryptophan. Fields, in order: clone size, D gene, V gene, J gene, CDR3 protein, CDR3 DNA. D genes are given only for firm matches. Only some rows state a clone size, as once, few, many or a class for expanded clones.

clone size: .; D gene: .; V gene: TRBV5-1; J gene: TRBJ1-1; CDR3 protein: CASSLVLGMRTEAFF; CDR3 DNA: TGCGCCAGCAGCTTGGTTCTGGGCATGAGAACTGAAGCTTTCTTT
clone size: few; D gene: .; V gene: TRBV4-3; J gene: TRBJ1-3; CDR3 protein: CASSQVQTYGNTIYF; CDR3 DNA: TGCGCCAGCAGCCAAGTACAGACCTACGGAAACACCATATATTTT
clone size: .; D gene: .; V gene: TRBV19; J gene: TRBJ1-2; CDR3 protein: CASSELRRGYTF; CDR3 DNA: TGTGCCAGTAGTGAACTTCGTCGGGGCTACACCTTC
clone size: .; D gene: .; V gene: TRBV29-1; J gene: TRBJ2-7; CDR3 protein: CSVTLWHRETYEQYF; CDR3 DNA: TGCAGCGTAACCCTTTGGCACAGGGAAACCTACGAGCAGTACTTC
clone size: .; D gene: .; V gene: TRBV5-5; J gene: TRBJ2-7; CDR3 protein: CASSLAGPYEQYF; CDR3 DNA: TGTGCCAGCAGCTTGGCCGGTCCCTACGAGCAGTACTTC
clone size: .; D gene: TRBD2; V gene: TRBV4-3; J gene: TRBJ2-1; CDR3 protein: CASSSYTRVAGGRSYNEQFF; CDR3 DNA: TGCGCCAGCAGCTCTTACACCCGTGTTGCGGGAGGTCGCTCCTACAATGAGCAGTTCTTC
clone size: .; D gene: TRBD1; V gene: TRBV4-3; J gene: TRBJ1-1; CDR3 protein: CASSQDGQGRKVRTEAFF; CDR3 DNA: TGCGCCAGCAGCCAGGACGGACAGGGAAGGAAAGTAAGGACTGAAGCTTTCTTT
clone size: .; D gene: TRBD2; V gene: TRBV7-6; J gene: TRBJ2-3; CDR3 protein: CASSLGLAGEIDTQYF; CDR3 DNA: TGTGCCAGCAGCTTAGGACTAGCGGGAGAGATAGATACGCAGTATTTT
clone size: .; D gene: TRBD1; V gene: TRBV6-4; J gene: TRBJ1-2; CDR3 protein: CASSDRQGVLNYGYTF; CDR3 DNA: TGTGCCAGCAGTGACCGACAGGGGGTCCTTAACTATGGCTACACCTTC
clone size: .; D gene: .; V gene: TRBV7-9; J gene: TRBJ2-6; CDR3 protein: CASRPRGSGANVLTF; CDR3 DNA: TGTGCCAGCAGGCCCCGGGGGTCAGGGGCCAACGTCCTGACTTTC
clone size: few; D gene: .; V gene: TRBV12-1; J gene: TRBJ2-2; CDR3 protein: CASSCSEPYAGELFF; CDR3 DNA: TGTGCCAGCAGCTGCAGCGAGCCTTACGCCGGGGAGCTGTTTTTT
clone size: .; D gene: .; V gene: TRBV30; J gene: TRBJ1-5; CDR3 protein: CAWSPRGQPQHF; CDR3 DNA: TGTGCCTGGAGTCCCCGAGGGCAGCCCCAGCATTTT
clone size: .; D gene: TRBD2; V gene: TRBV5-4; J gene: TRBJ2-3; CDR3 protein: CASSLFRSGRAIDTQYF; CDR3 DNA: TGTGCCAGCAGCTTGTTTCGGTCCGGGAGGGCCATAGATACGCAGTATTTT
clone size: .; D gene: .; V gene: TRBV30; J gene: TRBJ2-1; CDR3 protein: CAWSVADSGSYNEQFF; CDR3 DNA: TGTGCCTGGAGTGTAGCCGACTCCGGCTCCTACAATGAGCAGTTCTTC
clone size: .; D gene: TRBD1; V gene: TRBV7-2; J gene: TRBJ1-5; CDR3 protein: CASSSRDRGPQPQHF; CDR3 DNA: TGTGCCAGCAGCTCCCGGGACAGGGGGCCTCAGCCCCAGCATTTT
clone size: .; D gene: TRBD1; V gene: TRBV7-8; J gene: TRBJ2-1; CDR3 protein: CASSLGPPRAGGAPYNEQFF; CDR3 DNA: TGTGCCAGCAGCTTAGGCCCCCCTCGGGCAGGGGGCGCCCCCTACAATGAGCAGTTCTTC
clone size: .; D gene: .; V gene: TRBV30; J gene: TRBJ2-6; CDR3 protein: CAWSVTGANVLTF; CDR3 DNA: TGTGCCTGGAGTGTGACAGGGGCCAACGTCCTGACTTTC
clone size: .; D gene: .; V gene: TRBV18; J gene: TRBJ1-3; CDR3 protein: CASSRQFRNTIYF; CDR3 DNA: TGTGCCAGCTCACGTCAATTTCGAAACACCATATATTTT
clone size: .; D gene: TRBD2; V gene: TRBV6-9; J gene: TRBJ2-4; CDR3 protein: CASSSYGRPKNIQYF; CDR3 DNA: TGTGCCAGCAGTTCCTACGGGAGGCCCAAAAACATTCAGTACTTC
clone size: .; D gene: .; V gene: TRBV12-2; J gene: TRBJ2-2; CDR3 protein: CAHQPGQNTGELFF; CDR3 DNA: TGTGCCCATCAGCCAGGGCAGAACACCGGGGAGCTGTTTTTT
clone size: .; D gene: .; V gene: TRBV6-1; J gene: TRBJ2-7; CDR3 protein: CASSDQGGPYEQYF; CDR3 DNA: TGTGCCAGCAGTGACCAGGGGGGACCCTACGAGCAGTACTTC
clone size: few; D gene: TRBD1; V gene: TRBV5-6; J gene: TRBJ2-3; CDR3 protein: CASSSYRGLLSDTQYF; CDR3 DNA: TGTGCCAGCAGCAGTTACAGGGGCCTCCTCTCAGATACGCAGTATTTT
clone size: few; D gene: TRBD1; V gene: TRBV27; J gene: TRBJ2-7; CDR3 protein: CASSHDRDHEQYF; CDR3 DNA: TGTGCCAGCAGTCACGACAGGGACCACGAGCAGTACTTC
clone size: .; D gene: TRBD1; V gene: TRBV6-1; J gene: TRBJ2-7; CDR3 protein: CASSRQGRGEQYF; CDR3 DNA: TGTGCCAGCAGTAGACAGGGTAGGGGGGAGCAGTACTTC
clone size: few; D gene: TRBD2; V gene: TRBV28; J gene: TRBJ2-3; CDR3 protein: CASSLSGWGGTDTQYF; CDR3 DNA: TGTGCCAGCAGTTTATCTGGCTGGGGAGGGACAGATACGCAGTATTTT
clone size: few; D gene: TRBD1; V gene: TRBV6-1; J gene: TRBJ2-7; CDR3 protein: CASDRDRSYEQYF; CDR3 DNA: TGTGCCAGCGACCGGGACAGGTCCTACGAGCAGTACTTC
clone size: once; D gene: .; V gene: TRBV28; J gene: TRBJ2-7; CDR3 protein: CASSSTDSYEQYF; CDR3 DNA: TGTGCCAGCAGTTCCACAGACAGCTACGAGCAGTACTTC
clone size: .; D gene: .; V gene: TRBV18; J gene: TRBJ2-7; CDR3 protein: CASSPYEAGVGHEQYF; CDR3 DNA: TGTGCCAGCTCACCGTACGAGGCAGGGGTCGGTCACGAGCAGTACTTC
clone size: few; D gene: .; V gene: TRBV29-1; J gene: TRBJ2-3; CDR3 protein: CSVCGGSTDTQYF; CDR3 DNA: TGCAGCGTTTGTGGGGGGAGCACAGATACGCAGTATTTT
clone size: .; D gene: .; V gene: TRBV4-3; J gene: TRBJ2-1; CDR3 protein: CASSQDRSGDPEQFF; CDR3 DNA: TGCGCCAGCAGCCAAGATCGGTCCGGGGATCCTGAGCAGTTCTTC
clone size: once; D gene: .; V gene: TRBV28; J gene: TRBJ1-5; CDR3 protein: CASSCQTRYSNQPQHF; CDR3 DNA: TGTGCCAGCAGTTGCCAGACAAGATATAGCAATCAGCCCCAGCATTTT
clone size: few; D gene: .; V gene: TRBV5-6; J gene: TRBJ2-7; CDR3 protein: CASSLFSQPRYEQYF; CDR3 DNA: TGTGCCAGCAGCTTGTTTAGCCAGCCTCGGTACGAGCAGTACTTC
clone size: .; D gene: .; V gene: TRBV7-9; J gene: TRBJ1-2; CDR3 protein: CASSLEAADYGYTF; CDR3 DNA: TGTGCCAGCAGCTTAGAGGCGGCGGACTATGGCTACACCTTC
clone size: .; D gene: TRBD1; V gene: TRBV11-2; J gene: TRBJ2-3; CDR3 protein: CASSTSLGQGNTDTQYF; CDR3 DNA: TGTGCCAGCAGCACTAGCCTGGGACAGGGTAATACAGATACGCAGTATTTT
clone size: .; D gene: TRBD2; V gene: TRBV28; J gene: TRBJ2-7; CDR3 protein: CASSSPHLAGGPYEQYF; CDR3 DNA: TGTGCCAGCAGTTCTCCCCACCTAGCGGGAGGGCCCTACGAGCAGTACTTC